Below, one TCR beta chain is given with its context. Using immunoSEQ multiplex PCR, the repertoire was profiled, and TCRdb retains in-frame clones only, with some absent. The sample yields hundreds of thousands of clones, 80% seen once. V was cut by 3 bases and J by 5 bases, with 16 bases left in between. Germline CDR1 MDHEN, CDR2 SYDVKM. This CDR3 contains 16 residues. Adults between roughly 18 and 89 years of age took part from under 30 US areas. Clinical history as reported by participants underpinned cohort assignment. The data were obtained in a study of blood T cell repertoires in COVID-19. Across the study: Sites across the United States, Italy and Spain contributed samples from acute and convalescent COVID-19. T cells, B-cell-depleted T cells, or PBMCs supplied cDNA or gDNA.

This chain connects TRBV28 to TRBJ2-2; maybe TRBD2 (6 bases). This sequence originates from a man aged 25 to 40 with acute COVID-19. The sequenced sample was PBMCs or T cells enriched from blood (not recorded which). The CDR3 region is CASSFSRGVRTGELFF. CDR3 sequence (DNA): TGTGCCAGCAGTTTCTCGCGGGGTGTTAGGACCGGGGAGCTGTTTTTT.